This T cell receptor (beta chain) was observed in a study of monozygotic twins with inflammatory bowel disease. Study-level points and caveats: IBD patients share fewer clonotypes with other people than healthy twins do, especially with disease activity.

With regard to this clonotype: What it binds is not known.

For each CDR3 protein, TCRdb gives one entry from its re-call of the 5' RACE reads, without DNA. This sample's clone table lists nearly 45,000 distinct CDR3 sequences. The CDR3 has 17 amino acids. The germline V gene encodes CDR1 SGHRS and CDR2 YFSETQ. This TCR was sampled from a human donor with ulcerative colitis or Crohn's disease, or a healthy co-twin of an affected twin (not recorded which). The material sequenced was blood. This rearrangement joins TRBV5-1 to TRBJ1-3; TCRdb gives TRBD1 as the D gene, but with no DNA this cannot be confirmed. The chain's CDR3 is CASSITPQGSSGNTIYF.